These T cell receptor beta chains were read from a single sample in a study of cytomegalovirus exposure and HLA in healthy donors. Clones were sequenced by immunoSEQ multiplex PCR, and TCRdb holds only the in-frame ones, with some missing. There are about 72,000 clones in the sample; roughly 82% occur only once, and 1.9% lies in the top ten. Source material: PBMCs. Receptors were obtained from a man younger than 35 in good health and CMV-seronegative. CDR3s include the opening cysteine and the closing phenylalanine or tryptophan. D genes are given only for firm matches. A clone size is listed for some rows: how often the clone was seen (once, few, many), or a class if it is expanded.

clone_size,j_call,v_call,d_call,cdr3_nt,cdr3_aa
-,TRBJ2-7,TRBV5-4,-,TGTGCCAGCAGCTTAGGGCGGGGGCCCGGTTACGAGCAGTACTTC,CASSLGRGPGYEQYF
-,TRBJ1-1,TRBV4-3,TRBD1,TGCGCCAGCAGCCAATTCGGACAGGGGAACACTGAAGCTTTCTTT,CASSQFGQGNTEAFF
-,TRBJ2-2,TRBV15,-,TGTGCCACCAGCAGAGGTCGACAGTCCACCGGGGAGCTGTTTTTT,CATSRGRQSTGELFF
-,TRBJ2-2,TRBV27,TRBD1,TGTGCCAGCAGTAGACAGGGGTATGACACCGGGGAGCTGTTTTTT,CASSRQGYDTGELFF
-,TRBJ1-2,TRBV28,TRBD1,TGTGCCAGCAGGCCACAGGGGGCGTACGTCTATGGCTACACCTTC,CASRPQGAYVYGYTF
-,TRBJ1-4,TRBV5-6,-,TGTGCCAGCAGCTTTTCCCCGAGTAATGAAAAACTGTTTTTT,CASSFSPSNEKLFF
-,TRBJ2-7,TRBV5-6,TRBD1,TGTGCCAGCAGCTTGGTGGGACAGGGATCCGAGCAGTACTTC,CASSLVGQGSEQYF
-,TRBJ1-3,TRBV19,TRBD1,TGTGCCAGTAGTGAACCGACAGGGTTGGGAAACACCATATATTTT,CASSEPTGLGNTIYF
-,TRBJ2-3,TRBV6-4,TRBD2,TGTGCCAGCAGTCCAAGCGGGGGCACAGATACGCAGTATTTT,CASSPSGGTDTQYF
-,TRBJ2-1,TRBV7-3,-,TGTGCCAGCAGGGTGGGGCCCAACAATGAGCAGTTCTTC,CASRVGPNNEQFF
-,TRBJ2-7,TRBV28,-,TGTGCCAGCAGTCTTAAGGACACCCCAGCCTACGAGCAGTACTTC,CASSLKDTPAYEQYF
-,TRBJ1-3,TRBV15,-,TGTGCCACCAGCCTAAGATCTGGAAACACCATATATTTT,CATSLRSGNTIYF
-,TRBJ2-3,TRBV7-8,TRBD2,TGTGCCAGCAGTCGGGAGGGGGCAGATACGCAGTATTTT,CASSREGADTQYF
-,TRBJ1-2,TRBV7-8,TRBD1,TGTGCCAGCAGCCCAGGACAGGGGAACTATGGCTACACCTTC,CASSPGQGNYGYTF
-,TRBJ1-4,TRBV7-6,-,TGTGCCAGCAGCCCCGGGGTGACAACTAATGAAAAACTGTTTTTT,CASSPGVTTNEKLFF
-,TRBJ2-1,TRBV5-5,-,TGTGCCAGCAGCCTGGGCTTTGTCAGGGGCTACCCGGGGAATGAGCAGTTCTTC,CASSLGFVRGYPGNEQFF
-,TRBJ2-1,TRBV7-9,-,TGTGCCAGCAGCCGACAGGACCCCAGTTACAATGAGCAGTTCTTC,CASSRQDPSYNEQFF
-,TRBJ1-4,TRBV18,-,TGTGCCAGCCACAGTGGTGAAAAACTGTTTTTT,CASHSGEKLFF
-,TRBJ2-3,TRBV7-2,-,TGTGCCAGCAGCTTAGAGACTATCACAGATACGCAGTATTTT,CASSLETITDTQYF
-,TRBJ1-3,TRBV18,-,TGTGCCAGCACGAACAAAAGCTCTGGAAACACCATATATTTT,CASTNKSSGNTIYF
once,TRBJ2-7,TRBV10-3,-,TGTGCCATCAGTCCTCTTAGCGGTTACTCCTACGAGCAGTACTTC,CAISPLSGYSYEQYF
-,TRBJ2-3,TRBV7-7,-,TGTGCTAGCAGCTTAGATAGCTTTGCAGATACGCAGTATTTT,CASSLDSFADTQYF
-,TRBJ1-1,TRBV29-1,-,TGCAGCGTTGTTCAGGGGAACACTGAAGCTTTCTTT,CSVVQGNTEAFF
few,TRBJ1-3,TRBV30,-,TGTGCCTGGGAGCAGGGCTCCGGAAACACCATATATTTT,CAWEQGSGNTIYF
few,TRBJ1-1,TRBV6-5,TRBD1,TGTGCCAGCAGCCTTGACAGGGTGAACACTGAAGCTTTCTTT,CASSLDRVNTEAFF